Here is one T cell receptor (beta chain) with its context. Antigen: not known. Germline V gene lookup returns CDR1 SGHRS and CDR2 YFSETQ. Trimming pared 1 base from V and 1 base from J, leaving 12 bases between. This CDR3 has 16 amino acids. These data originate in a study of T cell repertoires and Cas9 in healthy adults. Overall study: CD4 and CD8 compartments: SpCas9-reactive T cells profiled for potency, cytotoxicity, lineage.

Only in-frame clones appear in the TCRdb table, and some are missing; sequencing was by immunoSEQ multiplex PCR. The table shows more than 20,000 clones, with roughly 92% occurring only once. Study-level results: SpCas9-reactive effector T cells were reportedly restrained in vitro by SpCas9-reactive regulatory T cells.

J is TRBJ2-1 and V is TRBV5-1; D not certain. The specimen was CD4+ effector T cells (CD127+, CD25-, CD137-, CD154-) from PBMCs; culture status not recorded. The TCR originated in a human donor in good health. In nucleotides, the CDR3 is TGCGCCAGCAGCTTGTTCCCTAGGCAGTCCTACAATGAGCAGTTCTTC. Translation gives CASSLFPRQSYNEQFF.